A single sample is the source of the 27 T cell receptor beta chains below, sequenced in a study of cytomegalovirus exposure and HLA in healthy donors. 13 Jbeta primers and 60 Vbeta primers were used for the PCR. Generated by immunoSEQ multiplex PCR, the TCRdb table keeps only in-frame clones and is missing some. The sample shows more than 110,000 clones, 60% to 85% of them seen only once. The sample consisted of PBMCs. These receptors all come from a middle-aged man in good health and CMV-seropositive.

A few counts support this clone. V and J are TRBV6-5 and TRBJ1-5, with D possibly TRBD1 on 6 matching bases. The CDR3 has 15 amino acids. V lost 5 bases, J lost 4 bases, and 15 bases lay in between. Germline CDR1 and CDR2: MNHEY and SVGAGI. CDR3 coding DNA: TGTGCCAGCAGTAAAGGACCTGGACAGAATCAGCCCCAGCATTTT. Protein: CASSKGPGQNQPQHF.

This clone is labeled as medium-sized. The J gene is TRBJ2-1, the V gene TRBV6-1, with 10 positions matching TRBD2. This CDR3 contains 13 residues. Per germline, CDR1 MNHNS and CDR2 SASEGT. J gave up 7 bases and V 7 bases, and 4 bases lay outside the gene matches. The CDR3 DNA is TGTGCCAGCAAACTAGCGGGACAAAATGAGCAGTTCTTC. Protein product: CASKLAGQNEQFF.

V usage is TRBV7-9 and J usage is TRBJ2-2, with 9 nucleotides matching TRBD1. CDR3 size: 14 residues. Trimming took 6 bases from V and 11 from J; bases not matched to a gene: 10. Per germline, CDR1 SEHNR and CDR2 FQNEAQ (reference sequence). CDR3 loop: CASRPGQGFPELFF. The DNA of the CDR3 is TGTGCCAGCAGACCGGGACAGGGATTTCCTGAGCTGTTTTTT.

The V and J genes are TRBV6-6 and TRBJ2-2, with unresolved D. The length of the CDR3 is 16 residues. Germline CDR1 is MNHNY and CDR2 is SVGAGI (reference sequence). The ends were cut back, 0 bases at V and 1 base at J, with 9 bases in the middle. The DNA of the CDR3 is TGTGCCAGCAGTTACTCGAGTGGTCGGAACACCGGGGAGCTGTTTTTT. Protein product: CASSYSSGRNTGELFF.

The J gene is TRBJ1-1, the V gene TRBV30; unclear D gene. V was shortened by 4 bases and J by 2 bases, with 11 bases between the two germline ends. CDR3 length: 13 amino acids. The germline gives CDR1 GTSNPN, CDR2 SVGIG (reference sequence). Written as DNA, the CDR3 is TGTGCCTGGATAAGCCGCCGAAACACTGAAGCTTTCTTT. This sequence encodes CAWISRRNTEAFF.

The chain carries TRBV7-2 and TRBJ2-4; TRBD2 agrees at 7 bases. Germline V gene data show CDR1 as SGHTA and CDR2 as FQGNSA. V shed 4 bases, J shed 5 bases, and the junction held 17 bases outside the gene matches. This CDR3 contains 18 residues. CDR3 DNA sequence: TGTGCCAGCAGCTCGAGAAGCGGGGCCGGCGTTGGAGAAAACATTCAGTACTTC. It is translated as CASSSRSGAGVGENIQYF.

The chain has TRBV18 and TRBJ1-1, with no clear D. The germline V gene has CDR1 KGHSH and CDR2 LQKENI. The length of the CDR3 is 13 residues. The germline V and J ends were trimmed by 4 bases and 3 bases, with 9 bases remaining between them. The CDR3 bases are TGTGCCAGCTCACGCCCCGGGGACACTGAAGCTTTCTTT. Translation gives CASSRPGDTEAFF.

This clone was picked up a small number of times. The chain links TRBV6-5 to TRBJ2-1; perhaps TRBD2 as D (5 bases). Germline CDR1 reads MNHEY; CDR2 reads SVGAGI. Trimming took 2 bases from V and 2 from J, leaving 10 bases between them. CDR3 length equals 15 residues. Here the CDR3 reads CASSYLTGAYNEQFF. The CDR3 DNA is TGTGCCAGCAGTTACCTAACCGGGGCCTACAATGAGCAGTTCTTC.

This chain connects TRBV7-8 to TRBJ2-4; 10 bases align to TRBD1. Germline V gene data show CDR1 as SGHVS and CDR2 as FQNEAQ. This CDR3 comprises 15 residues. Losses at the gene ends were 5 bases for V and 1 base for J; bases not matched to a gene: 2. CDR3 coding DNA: TGTGCCAGCAGCGACAGGGGGCATGCCAAAAACATTCAGTACTTC. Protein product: CASSDRGHAKNIQYF.

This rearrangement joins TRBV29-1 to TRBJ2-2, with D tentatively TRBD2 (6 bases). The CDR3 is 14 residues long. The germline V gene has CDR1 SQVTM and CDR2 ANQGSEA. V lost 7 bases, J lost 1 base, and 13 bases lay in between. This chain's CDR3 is CSAVEGMNTGELFF. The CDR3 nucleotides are TGCAGCGCTGTGGAGGGGATGAACACCGGGGAGCTGTTTTTT.

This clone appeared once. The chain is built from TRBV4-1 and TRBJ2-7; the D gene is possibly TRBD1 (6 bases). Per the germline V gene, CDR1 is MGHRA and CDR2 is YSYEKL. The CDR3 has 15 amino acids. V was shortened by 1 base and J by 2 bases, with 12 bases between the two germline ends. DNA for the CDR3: TGCGCCAGCAGCCAAGGGACAGCCAGTACCTACGAGCAGTACTTC. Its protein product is CASSQGTASTYEQYF.

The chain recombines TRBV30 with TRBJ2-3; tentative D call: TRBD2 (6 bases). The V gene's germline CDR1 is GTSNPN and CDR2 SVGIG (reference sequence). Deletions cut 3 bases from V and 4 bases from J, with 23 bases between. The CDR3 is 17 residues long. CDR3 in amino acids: CAWREANPGVRADTQYF. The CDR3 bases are TGTGCCTGGAGGGAGGCTAATCCGGGAGTCAGGGCAGATACGCAGTATTTT. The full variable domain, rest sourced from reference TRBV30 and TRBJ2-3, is SQTIHQWPATLVQPVGSPLSLECTVEGTSNPNLYWYRQAAGRGLQLLFYSVGIGQISSEVPQNLSASRPQDRQFILSSKKLLLSDSGFYLCAWREANPGVRADTQYFGPGTRLTVL.

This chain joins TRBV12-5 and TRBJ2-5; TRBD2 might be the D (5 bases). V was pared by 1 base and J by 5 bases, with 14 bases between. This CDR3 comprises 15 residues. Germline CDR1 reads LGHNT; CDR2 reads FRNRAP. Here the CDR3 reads CASGLGRAVGETQYF. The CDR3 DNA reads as TGTGCTAGTGGTTTGGGGCGGGCGGTGGGGGAGACCCAGTACTTC. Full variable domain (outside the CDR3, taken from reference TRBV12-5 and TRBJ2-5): DARVTQTPRHKVTEMGQEVTMRCQPILGHNTVFWYRQTMMQGLELLAYFRNRAPLDDSGMPKDRFSAEMPDATLATLKIQPSEPRDSAVYFCASGLGRAVGETQYFGPGTRLLVL.

The CDR3 is CATSRVWTGEAFF. Written as DNA, the CDR3 is TGTGCCACCAGCAGAGTCTGGACAGGGGAAGCTTTCTTT. J is TRBJ1-1 and V is TRBV15, with TRBD1 matching 8 bases. The V gene's germline CDR1 is LNHNV and CDR2 YYDKDF (reference sequence). The CDR3 totals 13 residues. V dropped 1 base and J dropped 8; count of bases not matched to a gene: 3.

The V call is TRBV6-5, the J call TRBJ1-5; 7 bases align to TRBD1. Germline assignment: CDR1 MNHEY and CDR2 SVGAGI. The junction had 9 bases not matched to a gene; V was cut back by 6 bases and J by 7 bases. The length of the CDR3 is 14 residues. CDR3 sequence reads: CASRTRQGRQPQHF. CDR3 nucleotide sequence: TGTGCCAGCAGAACCCGACAGGGCCGCCAGCCCCAGCATTTT.

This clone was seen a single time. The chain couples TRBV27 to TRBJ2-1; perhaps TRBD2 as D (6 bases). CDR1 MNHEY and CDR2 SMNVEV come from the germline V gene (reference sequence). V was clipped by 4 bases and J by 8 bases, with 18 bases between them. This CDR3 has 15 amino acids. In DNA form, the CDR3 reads TGTGCCAGCAGTTCCCGGGACGGGGGAATCGATGAGCAGTTCTTC. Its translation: CASSSRDGGIDEQFF.

CDR3 sequence (DNA): TGTGCCAGCAGTAGGGACAGTGGCCCCGGGGAGCTGTTTTTT. The encoded protein is CASSRDSGPGELFF. The chain is built from TRBV6-1 and TRBJ2-2; 7 positions match TRBD1. V dropped 5 bases and J dropped 6; count of bases not matched to a gene: 6. This CDR3 is 14 amino acids long. The V gene's germline CDR1 is MNHNS and CDR2 SASEGT.

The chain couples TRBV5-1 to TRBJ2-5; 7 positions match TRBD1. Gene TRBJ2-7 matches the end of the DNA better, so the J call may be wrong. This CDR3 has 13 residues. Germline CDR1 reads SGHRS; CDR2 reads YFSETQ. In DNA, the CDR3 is TGCGCCAGCAGCTCGACAGGGAGCTACGAGCAGTACTTC. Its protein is CASSSTGSYEQYF.

CDR3 sequence: CASSRGTGVRRDTIQYF. The CDR3 DNA reads TGTGCCAGCAGCCGCGGGACAGGCGTCCGGAGAGATACCATTCAGTACTTC. The gene calls are TRBV7-9 and TRBJ2-4, with 8 bases that match TRBD1. Looked up from germline, CDR1 is SEHNR and CDR2 is FQNEAQ (reference sequence). This CDR3 comprises 17 residues. Trimming took 5 bases from V and 9 from J; bases not matched to a gene: 18.

The CDR3 coding sequence is TGTGCCATCAGTGAGTCATCAGGGAATCGGGAGCAGTACTTC. Protein sequence: CAISESSGNREQYF. V is TRBV10-3 and J is TRBJ2-7; possibly TRBD1 for D (5 bases). Trimming stripped 0 bases from V and 7 bases from J, with 13 bases between. CDR3 length: 14 amino acids. Germline V gives CDR1 ENHRY, CDR2 SYGVKD.

The CDR3 DNA reads TGTGCCAGCAGCCCGACAGGGGCCTACCTTATCAATGAGCAGTTCTTC. Amino acid sequence: CASSPTGAYLINEQFF. The genes are TRBV7-9 and TRBJ2-1; 8 nucleotides line up with TRBD1. The V gene end was trimmed by 5 bases and the J gene end by 6 bases; junction bases not matched to a gene: 12. Looked up from germline, CDR1 is SEHNR and CDR2 is FQNEAQ (reference sequence). The CDR3 contains 16 residues. Using reference TRBV7-9 and TRBJ2-1 for the parts outside the CDR3, the full variable domain is DTGVSQNPRHKITKRGQNVTFRCDPISEHNRLYWYRQTLGQGPEFLTYFQNEAQLEKSRLLSDRFSAERPKGSFSTLEIQRTEQGDSAMYLCASSPTGAYLINEQFFGPGTRLTVL.

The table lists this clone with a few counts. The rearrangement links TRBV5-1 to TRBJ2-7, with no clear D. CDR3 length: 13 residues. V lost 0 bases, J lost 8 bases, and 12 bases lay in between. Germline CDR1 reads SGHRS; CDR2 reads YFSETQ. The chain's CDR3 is CASSLGLVEKQYF. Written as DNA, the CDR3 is TGCGCCAGCAGCTTGGGGCTAGTAGAGAAGCAGTACTTC.

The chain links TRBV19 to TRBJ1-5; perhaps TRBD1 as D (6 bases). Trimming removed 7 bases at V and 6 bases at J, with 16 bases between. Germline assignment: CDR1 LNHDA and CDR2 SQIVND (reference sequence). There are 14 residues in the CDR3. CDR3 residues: CASTATGRGQPQHF. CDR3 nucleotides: TGTGCCAGTACCGCGACAGGCCGTGGTCAGCCCCAGCATTTT.

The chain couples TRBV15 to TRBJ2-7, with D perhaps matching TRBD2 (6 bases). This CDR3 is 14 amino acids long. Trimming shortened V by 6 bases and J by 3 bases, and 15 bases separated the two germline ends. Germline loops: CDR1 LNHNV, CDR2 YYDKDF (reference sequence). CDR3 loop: CATRGGAPGYEQYF. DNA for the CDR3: TGTGCCACCAGAGGAGGGGCCCCGGGCTACGAGCAGTACTTC.

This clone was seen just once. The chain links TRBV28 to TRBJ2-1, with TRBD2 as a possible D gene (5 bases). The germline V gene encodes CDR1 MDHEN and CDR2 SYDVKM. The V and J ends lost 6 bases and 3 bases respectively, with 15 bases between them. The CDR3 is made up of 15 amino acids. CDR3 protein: CASRTSGRLYNEQFF. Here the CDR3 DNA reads TGTGCCAGCAGGACCAGCGGTAGACTCTACAATGAGCAGTTCTTC.

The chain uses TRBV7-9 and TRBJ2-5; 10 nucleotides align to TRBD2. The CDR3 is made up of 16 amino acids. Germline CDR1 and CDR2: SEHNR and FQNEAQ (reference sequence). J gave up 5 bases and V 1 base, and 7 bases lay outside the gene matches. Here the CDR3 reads CASSLVLAGVGETQYF. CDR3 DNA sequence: TGTGCCAGCAGCTTAGTCCTAGCGGGAGTGGGGGAGACCCAGTACTTC.

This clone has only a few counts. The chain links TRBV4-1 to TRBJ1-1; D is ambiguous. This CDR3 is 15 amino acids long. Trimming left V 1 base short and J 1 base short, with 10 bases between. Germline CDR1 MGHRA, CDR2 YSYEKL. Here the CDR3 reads CASSQAEAANTEAFF. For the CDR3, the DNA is TGCGCCAGCAGCCAAGCGGAGGCAGCGAACACTGAAGCTTTCTTT.